This entry lists 7 T cell receptor beta chains sequenced from one sample in a study of blood T cells in healthy people across ages. Sample-barcoded 5' priming and a J-beta primer mix drove a second PCR of roughly 6 to 12 cycles. TCRdb processed the 5' RACE reads anew with MiXCR; each CDR3 protein has one entry. The repertoire holds 1.2 million to 1.5 million distinct CDR3 sequences, with approximately 38% as singletons. The sequencing sample was made of blood. The receptor set was obtained from a woman aged 18-29 years in good health.

This rearrangement joins TRBV4-3 to TRBJ1-2; no clear D. V dropped 0 bases and J dropped 1 base, with 12 bases sitting between them. The germline V gene encodes CDR1 LGHNA and CDR2 YSLEER. This CDR3 contains 16 residues. The CDR3 reads CASSQEGGSLNYGYTF. CDR3 in DNA: TGCGCCAGCAGCCAAGAGGGAGGTAGCCTTAACTATGGCTACACCTTC.

This sequence joins TRBV29-1 and TRBJ2-6; D is perhaps TRBD1 or TRBD2 (6 bases each). The V and J ends lost 4 bases and 4 bases respectively, with 8 bases between them. This CDR3 is 13 amino acids long. Looked up from germline, CDR1 is SQVTM and CDR2 is ANQGSEA. The CDR3 here is CSVGGAGANVLTF. The CDR3 DNA follows: TGCAGCGTTGGGGGGGCCGGGGCCAACGTCCTGACTTTC.

This clonotype was detected only a few times. The genes are TRBV3-1 and TRBJ2-4; D possibly uses TRBD1 or TRBD2 (5 bases each). CDR1 and CDR2 from the germline V gene are LGHDT and YNNKEL (reference sequence). The ends were cut back, 1 base at V and 5 bases at J, with 18 bases in the middle. CDR3 length: 17 residues. The CDR3 sequence is CASSQGKPVGTQNIQYF. DNA of the CDR3: TGTGCCAGCAGCCAAGGCAAGCCCGTTGGGACCCAAAACATTCAGTACTTC.

This clonotype was seen a handful of times. CDR3 amino acids: CASMLGPEQYF. In DNA form, the CDR3 reads TGTGCCAGCATGTTAGGGCCCGAGCAGTACTTC. The chain combines TRBV27 with TRBJ2-7; D ambiguous. V was clipped by 7 bases and J by 6 bases, with 10 bases between them. Germline-derived CDR1 and CDR2 are MNHEY and SMNVEV (reference sequence). The CDR3 runs 11 residues.

The chain couples TRBV27 to TRBJ1-6; D may be TRBD1 (5 bases). The ends were cut back, 2 bases at V and 7 bases at J, with 15 bases in the middle. The germline V gene encodes CDR1 MNHEY and CDR2 SMNVEV (reference sequence). CDR3 length: 16 amino acids. DNA for the CDR3: TGTGCCAGCAGTTTAGGGGCAGCGCGGACAAATTCACCCCTCCACTTT. Its translation is CASSLGAARTNSPLHF.

The genes are TRBV20-1 and TRBJ2-3, with 10 positions matching TRBD2. V lost 5 bases to trimming and J lost 1 base; unmatched junction nucleotides: 9. The CDR3 is 16 amino acids. Germline lookup yields CDR1 DFQATT and CDR2 SNEGSKA (reference sequence). CDR3 amino acids: CSAQPDGLAGTDTQYF. The CDR3 DNA reads as TGCAGTGCTCAACCGGACGGACTAGCGGGCACAGATACGCAGTATTTT.

This clonotype came up a few times. This chain uses TRBV2 with TRBJ2-4; D possibly corresponds to TRBD1 (5 bases). The J call may be faulty, since TRBJ2-7 better matches the DNA end. Germline assignment: CDR1 SNHLY and CDR2 FYNNEI. The CDR3 totals 13 residues. CDR3 DNA sequence: TGTGCCAGCAGTGAAGTTGCAGGGTACGAGCAGTACTTC. Its protein product is CASSEVAGYEQYF.